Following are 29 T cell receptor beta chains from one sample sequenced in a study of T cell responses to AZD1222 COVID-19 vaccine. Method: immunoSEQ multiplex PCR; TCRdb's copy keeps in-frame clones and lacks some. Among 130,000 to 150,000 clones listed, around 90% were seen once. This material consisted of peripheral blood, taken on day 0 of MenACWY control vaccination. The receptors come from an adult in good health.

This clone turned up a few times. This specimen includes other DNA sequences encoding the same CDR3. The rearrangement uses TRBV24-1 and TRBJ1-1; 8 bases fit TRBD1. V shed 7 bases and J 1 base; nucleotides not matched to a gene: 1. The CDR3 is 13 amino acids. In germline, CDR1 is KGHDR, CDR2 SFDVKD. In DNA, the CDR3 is TGTGCCACCAGAGACAGGGGGAACACTGAAGCTTTCTTT. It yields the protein CATRDRGNTEAFF.

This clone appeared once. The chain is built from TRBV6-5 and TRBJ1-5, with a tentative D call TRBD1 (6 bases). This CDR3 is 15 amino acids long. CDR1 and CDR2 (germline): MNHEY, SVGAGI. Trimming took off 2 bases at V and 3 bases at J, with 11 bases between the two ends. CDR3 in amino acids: CASSYSPGANQPQHF. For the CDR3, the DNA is TGTGCCAGCAGTTACAGTCCAGGGGCCAATCAGCCCCAGCATTTT.

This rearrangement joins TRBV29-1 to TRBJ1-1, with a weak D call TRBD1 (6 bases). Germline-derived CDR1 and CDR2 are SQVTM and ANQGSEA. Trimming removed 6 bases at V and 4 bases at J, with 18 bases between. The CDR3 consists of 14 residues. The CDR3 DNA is TGCAGCGTCCAGCGCCAGGGGAGAAGCACTGAAGCTTTCTTT. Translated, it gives CSVQRQGRSTEAFF.

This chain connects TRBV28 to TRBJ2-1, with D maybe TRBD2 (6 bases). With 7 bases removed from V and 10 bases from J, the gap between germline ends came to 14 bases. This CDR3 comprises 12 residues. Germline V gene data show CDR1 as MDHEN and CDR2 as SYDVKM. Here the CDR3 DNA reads TGTGCCAGCATCACTGAGGGGAGGGAGCAGTTCTTC. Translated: CASITEGREQFF.

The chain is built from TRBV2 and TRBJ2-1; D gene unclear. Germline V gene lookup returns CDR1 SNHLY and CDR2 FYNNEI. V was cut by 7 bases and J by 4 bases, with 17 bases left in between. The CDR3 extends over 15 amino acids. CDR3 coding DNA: TGTGCCAGCAAAGAAGGGATTGGGTTGTACAATGAGCAGTTCTTC. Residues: CASKEGIGLYNEQFF.

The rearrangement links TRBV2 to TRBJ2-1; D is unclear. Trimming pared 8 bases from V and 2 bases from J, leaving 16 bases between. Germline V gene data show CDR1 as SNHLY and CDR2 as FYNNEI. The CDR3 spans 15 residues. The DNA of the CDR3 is TGTGCCAGCGAGAGCCCTTTCCCAGCCTACAATGAGCAGTTCTTC. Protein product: CASESPFPAYNEQFF.

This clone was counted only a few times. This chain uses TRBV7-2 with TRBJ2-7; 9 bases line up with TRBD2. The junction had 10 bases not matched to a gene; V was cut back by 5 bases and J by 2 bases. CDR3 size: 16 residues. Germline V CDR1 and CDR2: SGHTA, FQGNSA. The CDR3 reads CASSLGAGGPAYEQYF. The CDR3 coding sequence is TGTGCCAGCAGCCTAGGGGCGGGAGGGCCCGCCTACGAGCAGTACTTC.

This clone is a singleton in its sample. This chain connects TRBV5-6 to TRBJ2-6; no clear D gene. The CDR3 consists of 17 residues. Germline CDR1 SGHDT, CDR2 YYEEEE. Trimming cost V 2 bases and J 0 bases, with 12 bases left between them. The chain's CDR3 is CASSLGHLTSGANVLTF. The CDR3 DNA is TGTGCCAGCAGCTTAGGCCATCTCACCTCTGGGGCCAACGTCCTGACTTTC.

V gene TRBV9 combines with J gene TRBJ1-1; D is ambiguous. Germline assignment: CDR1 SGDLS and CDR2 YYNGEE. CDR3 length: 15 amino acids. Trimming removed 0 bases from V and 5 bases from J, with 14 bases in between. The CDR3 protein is CASSVEPWRVTEAFF. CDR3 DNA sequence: TGTGCCAGCAGCGTAGAGCCCTGGAGGGTAACTGAAGCTTTCTTT.

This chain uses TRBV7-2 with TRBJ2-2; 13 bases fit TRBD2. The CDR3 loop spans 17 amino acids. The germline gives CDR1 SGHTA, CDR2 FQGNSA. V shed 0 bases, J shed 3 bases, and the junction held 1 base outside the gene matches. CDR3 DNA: TGTGCCAGCAGCTTAGCTGGACTAGCGGGAGACACCGGGGAGCTGTTTTTT. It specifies CASSLAGLAGDTGELFF.

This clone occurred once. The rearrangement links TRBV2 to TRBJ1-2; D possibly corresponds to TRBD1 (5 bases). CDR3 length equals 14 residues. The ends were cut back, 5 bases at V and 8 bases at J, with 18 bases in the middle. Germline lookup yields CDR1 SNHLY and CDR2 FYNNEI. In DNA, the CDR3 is TGTGCCAGCAGTACCGGGACCGGATGGGGAGGCTACACCTTC. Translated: CASSTGTGWGGYTF.

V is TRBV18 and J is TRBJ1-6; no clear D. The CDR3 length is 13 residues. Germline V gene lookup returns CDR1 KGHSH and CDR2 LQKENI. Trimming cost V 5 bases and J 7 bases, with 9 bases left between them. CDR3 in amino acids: CASSEAPNSPLHF. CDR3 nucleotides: TGTGCCAGCTCAGAGGCCCCCAATTCACCCCTCCACTTT.

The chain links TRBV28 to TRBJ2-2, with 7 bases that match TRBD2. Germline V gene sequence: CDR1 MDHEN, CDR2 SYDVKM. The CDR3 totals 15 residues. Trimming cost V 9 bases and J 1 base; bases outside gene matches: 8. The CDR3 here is CASTRGGLNTGELFF. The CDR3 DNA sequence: TGTGCCAGTACCCGGGGAGGGCTGAACACCGGGGAGCTGTTTTTT.

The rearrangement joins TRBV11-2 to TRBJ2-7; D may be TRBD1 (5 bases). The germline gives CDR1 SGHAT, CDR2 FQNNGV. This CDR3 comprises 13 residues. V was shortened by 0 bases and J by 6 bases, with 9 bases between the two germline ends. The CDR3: CASSLDNRGEQYF. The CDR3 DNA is TGTGCCAGCAGCTTAGACAATAGGGGCGAGCAGTACTTC.

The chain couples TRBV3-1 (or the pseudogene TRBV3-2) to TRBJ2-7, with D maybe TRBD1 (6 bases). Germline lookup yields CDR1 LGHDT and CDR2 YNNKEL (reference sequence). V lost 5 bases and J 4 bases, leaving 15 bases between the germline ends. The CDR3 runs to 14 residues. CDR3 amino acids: CASSWGQGPYEQYF. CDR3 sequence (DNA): TGTGCCAGCAGCTGGGGGCAGGGGCCTTACGAGCAGTACTTC.

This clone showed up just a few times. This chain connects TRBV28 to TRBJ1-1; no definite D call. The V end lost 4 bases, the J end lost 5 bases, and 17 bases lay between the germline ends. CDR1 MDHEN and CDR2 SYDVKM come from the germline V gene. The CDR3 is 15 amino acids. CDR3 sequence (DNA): TGTGCCAGCAGTTCGCGGCGGGTTGCGCTGACTGAAGCTTTCTTT. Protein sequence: CASSSRRVALTEAFF.

In nucleotides, the CDR3 is TGTGCCAGCAGCTTCGGGACAGGGAGGACCTACGAGCAGTACTTC. It encodes CASSFGTGRTYEQYF. The chain recombines TRBV7-9 with TRBJ2-7, with 9 bases identical to TRBD1. CDR1 and CDR2 (germline): SEHNR, FQNEAQ (reference sequence). The J segment lost 2 bases and the V segment lost 3 bases, leaving 5 bases of the junction unmatched. The CDR3 is 15 amino acids.

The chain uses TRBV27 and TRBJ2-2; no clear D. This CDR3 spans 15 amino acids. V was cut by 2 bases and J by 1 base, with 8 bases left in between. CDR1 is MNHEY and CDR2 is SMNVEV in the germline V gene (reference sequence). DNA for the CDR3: TGTGCCAGCAGTTTAGCCCCCGAGAACACCGGGGAGCTGTTTTTT. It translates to CASSLAPENTGELFF.

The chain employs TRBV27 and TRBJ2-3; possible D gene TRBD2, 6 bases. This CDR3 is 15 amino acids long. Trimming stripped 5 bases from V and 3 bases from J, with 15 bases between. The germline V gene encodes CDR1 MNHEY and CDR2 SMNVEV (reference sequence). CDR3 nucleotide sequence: TGTGCCAGCAGTCTGGGTGGGAGGTCGACAGATACGCAGTATTTT. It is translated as CASSLGGRSTDTQYF.

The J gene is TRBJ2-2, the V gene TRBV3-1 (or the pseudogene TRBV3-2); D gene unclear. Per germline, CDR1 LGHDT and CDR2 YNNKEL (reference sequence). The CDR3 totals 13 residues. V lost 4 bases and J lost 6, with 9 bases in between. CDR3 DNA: TGTGCCAGCAGCCTCTATAAGGCCGGGGAGCTGTTTTTT. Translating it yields CASSLYKAGELFF.

The CDR3 nucleotides read TGCGCCAGCAGCCAAGCCGGGGCTAGCGGAGAGACCCAGTACTTC. This codes for CASSQAGASGETQYF. The chain employs TRBV4-1 and TRBJ2-5; 7 bases align to TRBD2. CDR3 length: 15 residues. CDR1 is MGHRA, CDR2 YSYEKL, per germline. J was trimmed by 4 bases and V by 1 base; bases with no gene match: 6.

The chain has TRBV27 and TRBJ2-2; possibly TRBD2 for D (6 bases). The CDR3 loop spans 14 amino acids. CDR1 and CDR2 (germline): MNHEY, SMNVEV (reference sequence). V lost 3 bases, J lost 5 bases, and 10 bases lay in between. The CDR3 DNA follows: TGTGCCAGCAGTTTCTACGGGAGAACCGGGGAGCTGTTTTTT. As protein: CASSFYGRTGELFF.

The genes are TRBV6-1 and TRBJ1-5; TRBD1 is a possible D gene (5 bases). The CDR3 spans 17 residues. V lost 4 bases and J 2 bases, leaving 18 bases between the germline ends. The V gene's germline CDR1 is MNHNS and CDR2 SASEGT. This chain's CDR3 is CASSVDRGSRGNQPQHF. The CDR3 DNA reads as TGTGCCAGCAGTGTTGACAGAGGGAGTCGGGGCAATCAGCCCCAGCATTTT.

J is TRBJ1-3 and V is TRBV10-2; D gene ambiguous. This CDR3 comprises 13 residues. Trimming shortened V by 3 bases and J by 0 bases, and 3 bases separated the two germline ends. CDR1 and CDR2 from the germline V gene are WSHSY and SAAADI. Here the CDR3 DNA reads TGCGCCAGCAGTGAAGCCTCTGGAAACACCATATATTTT. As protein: CASSEASGNTIYF.

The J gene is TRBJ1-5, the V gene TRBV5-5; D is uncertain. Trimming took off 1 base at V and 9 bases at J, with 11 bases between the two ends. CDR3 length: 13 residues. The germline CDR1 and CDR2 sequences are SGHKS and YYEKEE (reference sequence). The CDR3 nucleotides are TGTGCCAGCAGCTTGACCGGGGATGGGCCCCAGCATTTT. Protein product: CASSLTGDGPQHF. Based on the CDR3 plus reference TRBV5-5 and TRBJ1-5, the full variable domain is DAGVTQSPTHLIKTRGQQVTLRCSPISGHKSVSWYQQVLGQGPQFIFQYYEKEERGRGNFPDRFSARQFPNYSSELNVNALLLGDSALYLCASSLTGDGPQHFGDGTRLSIL.

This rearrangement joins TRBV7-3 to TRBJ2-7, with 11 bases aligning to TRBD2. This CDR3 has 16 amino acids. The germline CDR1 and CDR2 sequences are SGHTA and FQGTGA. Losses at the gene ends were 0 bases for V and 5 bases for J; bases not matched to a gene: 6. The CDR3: CASSLTGPSGRHEQYF. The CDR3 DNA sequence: TGTGCCAGCAGCTTAACGGGGCCTAGCGGGAGGCACGAGCAGTACTTC. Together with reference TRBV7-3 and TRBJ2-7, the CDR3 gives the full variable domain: GAGVSQTPSNKVTEKGKYVELRCDPISGHTALYWYRQSLGQGPEFLIYFQGTGAADDSGLPNDRFFAVRPEGSVSTLKIQRTERGDSAVYLCASSLTGPSGRHEQYFGPGTRLTVT.

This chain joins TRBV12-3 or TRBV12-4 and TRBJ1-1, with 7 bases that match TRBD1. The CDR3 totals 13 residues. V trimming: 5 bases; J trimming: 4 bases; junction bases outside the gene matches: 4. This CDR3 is CASSATGITEAFF. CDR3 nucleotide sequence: TGTGCCAGCAGTGCGACAGGGATCACTGAAGCTTTCTTT.

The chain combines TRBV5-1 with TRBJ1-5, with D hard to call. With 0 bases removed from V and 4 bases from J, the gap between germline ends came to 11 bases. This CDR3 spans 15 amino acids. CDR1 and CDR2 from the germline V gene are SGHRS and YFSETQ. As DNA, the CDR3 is TGCGCCAGCAGCTTGGAGGGTCAGAGGAATCAGCCCCAGCATTTT. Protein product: CASSLEGQRNQPQHF.

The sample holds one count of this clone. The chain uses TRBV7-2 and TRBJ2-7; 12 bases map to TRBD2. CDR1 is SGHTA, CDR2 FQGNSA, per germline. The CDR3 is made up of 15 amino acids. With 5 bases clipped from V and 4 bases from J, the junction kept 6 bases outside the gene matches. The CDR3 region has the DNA TGTGCCAGCAGCATTAGGACTAGCGGGGATTACGAGCAGTACTTC. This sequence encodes CASSIRTSGDYEQYF. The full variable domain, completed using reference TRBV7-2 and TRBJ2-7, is GAGVSQSPSNKVTEKGKDVELRCDPISGHTALYWYRQSLGQGLEFLIYFQGNSAPDKSGLPSDRFSAERTGGSVSTLTIQRTQQEDSAVYLCASSIRTSGDYEQYFGPGTRLTVT.